The next 18 T cell receptor beta chains were all read from a single sample in a study of T cell repertoires in cytomegalovirus infection. Via MiXCR, TCRdb re-called the reads, giving one row per CDR3 protein. The sample has hundreds of thousands of distinct CDR3 sequences; roughly 16% are singletons. Sequencing was done on a sample of PBMCs. The receptor source for this set is a human donor in good health (CMV status not recorded). Some clones in this sample may be carry-over from other donors' samples.

The rearrangement uses TRBV5-5 and TRBJ2-1; 7 bases align to TRBD2. CDR1 and CDR2 from the germline V gene are SGHKS and YYEKEE (reference sequence). The CDR3 is made up of 16 amino acids. J gave up 5 bases and V 4 bases, and 12 bases lay outside the gene matches. CDR3 sequence (DNA): TGTGCCAGCAGCGGCGGGGGTACCAATCGAAACAATGAGCAGTTCTTC. Protein: CASSGGGTNRNNEQFF.

This clonotype was seen ten or more times. For the CDR3, the DNA is TGTGCCAGCAGCTCAGGGACAGGGGAGGACGAGCAGTACTTC. Protein product: CASSSGTGEDEQYF. This chain joins TRBV7-3 and TRBJ2-7; 10 bases agree with TRBD1. The CDR3 length is 14 residues. The germline V gene has CDR1 SGHTA and CDR2 FQGTGA. J lost 5 bases, V lost 4 bases, and 5 bases had no gene match.

This sequence joins TRBV10-3 and TRBJ2-1; TRBD2 matches at 11 bases. This CDR3 comprises 17 residues. Germline V gene sequence: CDR1 ENHRY, CDR2 SYGVKD. Trimming removed 4 bases from V and 0 bases from J; junction bases left unmatched: 5. This chain's CDR3 is CAISVGTSGSSYNEQFF. CDR3 nucleotide sequence: TGTGCCATCAGTGTGGGGACTAGCGGAAGCTCCTACAATGAGCAGTTCTTC.

In this sample, this clonotype turned up many times. The rearrangement uses TRBV28 and TRBJ1-5; TRBD1 might be the D (6 bases). Germline V gives CDR1 MDHEN, CDR2 SYDVKM. CDR3 size: 15 residues. V lost 3 bases, J lost 6 bases, and 15 bases lay in between. CDR3 in DNA: TGTGCCAGCAGTTTCCGGACAGAGTTCGGTCAGCCCCAGCATTTT. As protein: CASSFRTEFGQPQHF. Looking up the rest from reference TRBV28 and TRBJ1-5 gives the full variable domain: DVKVTQSSRYLVKRTGEKVFLECVQDMDHENMFWYRQDPGLGLRLIYFSYDVKMKEKGDIPEGYSVSREKKERFSLILESASTNQTSMYLCASSFRTEFGQPQHFGDGTRLSIL.

This clonotype was recorded many times. This chain uses TRBV7-2 with TRBJ1-3; no clear D gene. The CDR3 extends over 14 amino acids. V lost 5 bases, J lost 0 bases, and 8 bases lay in between. CDR1 SGHTA and CDR2 FQGNSA come from the germline V gene. The CDR3 reads CASSPEFSGNTIYF. In DNA form, the CDR3 reads TGTGCCAGCAGCCCGGAGTTCTCTGGAAACACCATATATTTT.

The J gene is TRBJ2-5, the V gene TRBV6-6, with D unclear. Looked up from germline, CDR1 is MNHNY and CDR2 is SVGAGI (reference sequence). The CDR3 has 14 residues. V lost 6 bases to trimming and J lost 5 bases, with 16 bases between them. As DNA, the CDR3 is TGTGCCAGCAGCTTCACGGCCCCCTCTGAGACCCAGTACTTC. It specifies CASSFTAPSETQYF.

This chain uses TRBV2 with TRBJ2-7, with D hard to call. Germline V CDR1 and CDR2: SNHLY, FYNNEI. Trimming took 8 bases from V and 3 from J, leaving 14 bases between them. CDR3 length: 13 residues. The CDR3 loop is CASSQGRDYEQYF. Written as DNA, the CDR3 is TGTGCCAGCTCCCAAGGAAGGGACTACGAGCAGTACTTC.

The sample holds many counts of this clonotype. The chain combines TRBV6-1 with TRBJ1-5; no clear D. V was cut by 4 bases and J by 5 bases, with 9 bases left in between. CDR3 length equals 13 residues. CDR1 is MNHNS, CDR2 SASEGT, per germline. The CDR3 sequence: CASSATKDQPQHF. The CDR3 DNA sequence: TGTGCCAGCAGTGCAACCAAGGATCAGCCCCAGCATTTT.

The chain uses TRBV25-1 and TRBJ2-2, with D perhaps TRBD1 (5 bases). This CDR3 region has 15 residues. The germline V gene has CDR1 MGHDK and CDR2 SYGVNS. V was trimmed by 4 bases and J by 1 base, leaving 10 bases between them. DNA for the CDR3: TGTGCCAGCAGTGCTCTCGACAGGAACACCGGGGAGCTGTTTTTT. This translates into CASSALDRNTGELFF.

This clonotype came up many times. This chain joins TRBV12-3 or TRBV12-4 and TRBJ2-1; TRBD2 aligns across 12 bases. The CDR3 extends over 16 amino acids. With 6 bases clipped from V and 4 bases from J, the junction kept 7 bases outside the gene matches. The CDR3 reads CASSSRGTSGYNEQFF. DNA of the CDR3: TGTGCCAGCAGCTCCCGCGGGACTAGCGGGTACAATGAGCAGTTCTTC.

The sample holds many counts of this clonotype. The chain is built from TRBV5-8 and TRBJ1-5; 7 bases are shared with TRBD1. The CDR3 sequence is 16 residues long. Germline assignment: CDR1 SGHTS and CDR2 YDEGEE. The V gene end was trimmed by 3 bases and the J gene end by 0 bases; junction bases not matched to a gene: 6. As DNA, the CDR3 is TGTGCCAGCAGCTCGGGGACAGACTATAGCAATCAGCCCCAGCATTTT. Residues: CASSSGTDYSNQPQHF.

The J gene is TRBJ2-2, the V gene TRBV5-1; D may be TRBD1 or TRBD2 (5 bases each). This CDR3 is built from 15 residues. V gave up 4 bases and J gave up 4 bases, with 14 bases separating them. Germline V lookup: CDR1 SGHRS, CDR2 YFSETQ. The CDR3 region is CASSIWDPSTGELFF. In DNA, the CDR3 is TGCGCCAGCAGCATATGGGACCCTTCCACCGGGGAGCTGTTTTTT.

This clonotype has just a few counts. The CDR3 DNA reads TGTGCCAGCAGTGTCCGTGGGGACGGGGACTCTGGGGCCAACGTCCTGACTTTC. The encoded protein is CASSVRGDGDSGANVLTF. This sequence joins TRBV6-2 or TRBV6-3 and TRBJ2-6; D is possibly TRBD1 or TRBD2 (5 bases each). This CDR3 is 18 amino acids long. The germline V and J ends were trimmed by 5 bases and 0 bases, with 17 bases remaining between them. Germline V gene lookup returns CDR1 MNHEY and CDR2 SVGEGT.

This clonotype was counted many times. The chain employs TRBV7-2 and TRBJ2-1, with 7 bases lining up with TRBD1. This CDR3 is 15 amino acids long. The germline gives CDR1 SGHTA, CDR2 FQGNSA. The V segment lost 5 bases and the J segment 7 bases; nucleotides outside the gene matches: 11. The CDR3 DNA follows: TGTGCCAGCAGCCAAGGACAGGTCCAGTTGAATGAGCAGTTCTTC. It codes for CASSQGQVQLNEQFF.

This chain connects TRBV6-8 to TRBJ2-7; D remains ambiguous. This CDR3 contains 14 residues. V was clipped by 0 bases and J by 0 bases, with 6 bases between them. The germline V gene encodes CDR1 MNHGY and CDR2 SAAAGT. CDR3 sequence (DNA): TGTGCCAGCAGTTACTCCCCTGACTCCTACGAGCAGTACTTC. Amino acid sequence: CASSYSPDSYEQYF.

This clonotype was recorded only once. The V and J genes are TRBV5-1 and TRBJ2-2; a weak D match, TRBD1 (5 bases). V gave up 1 base and J gave up 1 base, with 14 bases separating them. The germline CDR1 and CDR2 sequences are SGHRS and YFSETQ. CDR3 length: 17 amino acids. This chain's CDR3 is CASSLFRAMRNTGELFF. The CDR3 nucleotides read TGCGCCAGCAGCTTGTTCAGGGCGATGCGGAACACCGGGGAGCTGTTTTTT.

This clonotype turned up a few times. The chain links TRBV20-1 to TRBJ1-5; 9 bases align to TRBD1. Looked up from germline, CDR1 is DFQATT and CDR2 is SNEGSKA (reference sequence). The CDR3 consists of 16 residues. V was pared by 3 bases and J by 7 bases, with 13 bases of the junction left unmatched. In DNA form, the CDR3 reads TGCAGTGCTAGCCCCCGACAGGGGGTCCTGGGGCAGCCCCAGCATTTT. It translates to CSASPRQGVLGQPQHF.

This clonotype was detected a few times. The rearrangement links TRBV6-5 to TRBJ2-4; 10 bases fit TRBD1. This CDR3 region has 16 residues. Germline V lookup: CDR1 MNHEY, CDR2 SVGAGI. V was pared by 6 bases and J by 2 bases, with 7 bases of the junction left unmatched. The DNA of the CDR3 is TGTGCCAGCAGCCCGGGACAGGGGAGTCCCAAAAACATTCAGTACTTC. Translation gives CASSPGQGSPKNIQYF.